This is a list of T cell receptor beta chains from one sample in a study of vaccination effects on CD4 cells after COVID-19. Libraries were prepared by immunoSEQ multiplex PCR; TCRdb keeps only in-frame clonotypes and omits some of them. Found here are about 45,000 clones, approximately 77% of them singletons; the top ten hold about 8.6%. The antigens of these receptors remain unknown. The sequenced sample was CD4+ T cells from PBMCs cultured without peptide, obtained after COVID-19 vaccination. These receptors originate from a human donor who received a COVID-19 vaccine. CDR3s include the opening cysteine and the closing phenylalanine or tryptophan. The order of the fields is V gene, CDR3 length, D gene, CDR3 protein. D genes are given only for firm matches.

>TRBV10-3|14|.
CAISPRDTYQPQHF
>TRBV5-1|16|.
CASSPDPRGGAGELFF
>TRBV10-3|15|.
CAISEREVNNSPLHF
>TRBV6-5|16|TRBD1
CASSYSGRGQSYEQYF
>TRBV19|17|.
CASSTLLQEYSGNTIYF
>TRBV20-1|12|.
CSASEGARGYTF
>TRBV6-1|15|TRBD1
CASSEAGTGKREQFF
>TRBV9|15|TRBD2
CASSVEGLVFGELFF
>TRBV24-1|12|.
CATSRLGTEQFF
>TRBV4-2|17|.
CASSYANQPPNLYGYTF
>TRBV4-1|12|TRBD2
CASSPTSGRALF
>TRBV29-1|15|TRBD1
CSVDGGTGGAFGYTF
>TRBV5-1|14|TRBD1
CASTTGPSTDTQYF
>TRBV19|13|.
CASSMRGGTEAFF
>TRBV4-1|17|TRBD1
CASSQGGDRLSNQPQHF
>TRBV7-9|14|TRBD2
CASSLRTSQETQYF
>TRBV5-1|15|.
CASSLVGSSGNTIYF
>TRBV5-1|16|.
CASSLGFTDTYTEAFF
>TRBV7-2|13|TRBD1
CASSTGQGFGYTF
>TRBV19|15|.
CASSRLTSGANVLTF
>TRBV4-1|15|.
CASSQGERVNTEAFF
>TRBV4-1|16|TRBD2
CASSQDPSGVEETQYF
>TRBV3-1/TRBV3-2|15|.
CASSQDVTSGNTIYF
>TRBV3-1/TRBV3-2|15|TRBD2
CASSLGLAEYNEQFF
>TRBV12-3/TRBV12-4|13|.
CASRTTGNQPQHF
>TRBV7-9|15|.
CASSWTAIRTDTQYF
>TRBV5-1|14|TRBD1
CASSWGQIKNIQYF
>TRBV27|16|TRBD1
CASSFGTGVPPYEQYF
>TRBV5-1|17|.
CASSGSGQSSYNSPLHF
>TRBV3-1/TRBV3-2|17|TRBD2
CASSQSPSGSGPDTQYF
>TRBV5-6|17|TRBD1
CASSPTGGRQGVNTIYF
>TRBV2|14|TRBD1
CASRRQGVQETQYF
>TRBV5-6|16|.
CASSLALGTTNEKLFF
>TRBV19|15|TRBD2
CASSVAGGGFNEQFF
>TRBV24-1|16|.
CAIATAGTQGGDGYTF
>TRBV5-6|15|.
CASSLLLHKNNEQFF
>TRBV5-1|14|.
CASSLVPSGNTIYF
>TRBV10-2|15|TRBD2
CASSVMASGTHEQYF
>TRBV7-2|16|.
CASSLSWGDSNQPQHF
>TRBV3-1/TRBV3-2|13|.
CASSQVDRQPQHF
>TRBV2|15|TRBD2
CASERRDYSTGELFF
>TRBV7-9|13|.
CASSLGGGWEQFF